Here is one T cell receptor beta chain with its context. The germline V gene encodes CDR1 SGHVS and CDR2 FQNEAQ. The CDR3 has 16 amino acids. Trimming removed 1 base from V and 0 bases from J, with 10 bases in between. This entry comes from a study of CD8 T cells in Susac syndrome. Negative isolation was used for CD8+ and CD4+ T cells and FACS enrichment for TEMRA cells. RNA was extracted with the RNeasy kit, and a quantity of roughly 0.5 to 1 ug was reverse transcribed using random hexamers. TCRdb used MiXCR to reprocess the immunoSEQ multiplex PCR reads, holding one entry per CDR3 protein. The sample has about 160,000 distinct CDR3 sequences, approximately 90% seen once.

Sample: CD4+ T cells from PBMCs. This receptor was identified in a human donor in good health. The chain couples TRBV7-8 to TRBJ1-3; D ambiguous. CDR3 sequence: CASSLGSPVSGNTIYF. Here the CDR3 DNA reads TGTGCCAGCAGCTTAGGAAGCCCGGTCTCTGGAAACACCATATATTTT.